This T cell receptor beta chain was profiled in a study of blood T cell repertoires in COVID-19. At the level of the study: Acute and convalescent COVID-19 samples came from the United States, Italy and Spain. The analysed material was cDNA or gDNA that came from T cells, B-cell-depleted T cells, or PBMCs.

The CDR3 loop spans 16 amino acids. The V and J ends lost 0 bases and 2 bases respectively, with 14 bases between them. Germline V gene lookup returns CDR1 SGHRS and CDR2 YFSETQ. Generated by immunoSEQ multiplex PCR, the TCRdb table keeps only in-frame clones and is missing some. The table includes hundreds of thousands of clones, 70% to 90% detected once. The genes are TRBV5-1 and TRBJ2-5; maybe TRBD2 (6 bases). The sample was peripheral blood. The clonotype comes from a man aged 70 or older with acute or convalescent COVID-19. CDR3 region: CASSLGNGGAQETQYF. DNA for the CDR3: TGCGCCAGCAGCTTGGGTAATGGAGGGGCACAAGAGACCCAGTACTTC.